Sequencing of this TCR beta chain was carried out in a study of response to subunit inactivated influenza vaccine. TCRdb re-derived calls from the RT-PCR reads in MiXCR, one entry per CDR3 protein. The table lists approximately 680,000 distinct CDR3 sequences, about 15% of them singletons. Whole-study results and caveats: Authors suggested each seasonal flu vaccination may recruit only limited numbers of new T cells.

V lost 4 bases to trimming and J lost 7 bases; unmatched junction nucleotides: 13. CDR3 size: 17 residues. CDR1 is SEHNR, CDR2 FQNEAQ, per germline (reference sequence). With regard to this clonotype: The antigen is not known.

This clonotype was obtained from a man aged 50-60 years who received an inactivated influenza vaccine. The specimen comprised PBMCs from blood, sampled about 13 days after vaccination. The V call is TRBV7-9, the J call TRBJ2-2, with TRBD2 matching over 9 bases. In nucleotides, the CDR3 is TGTGCCAGCAGCTCCACAATAGCGGGAGATGTGGACGGGGAGCTGTTTTTT. This gives the protein CASSSTIAGDVDGELFF. Drawing the rest from reference TRBV7-9 and TRBJ2-2, the complete variable domain is DTGVSQNPRHKITKRGQNVTFRCDPISEHNRLYWYRQTLGQGPEFLTYFQNEAQLEKSRLLSDRFSAERPKGSFSTLEIQRTEQGDSAMYLCASSSTIAGDVDGELFFGEGSRLTVL.